Below, 7 T cell receptor beta chains from the same sample are listed, as sequenced in a study of blood T cell repertoires in COVID-19. Libraries were prepared by immunoSEQ multiplex PCR; TCRdb keeps only in-frame clonotypes and omits some of them. Of under 150,000 clones listed, over 60% were seen once; the top ten hold around 13%. The sample taken for sequencing was peripheral blood. The origin of the receptors is a man aged 80 or over with acute or convalescent COVID-19.

In its sample, this clone was seen a few times. A read error likely explains this, since a far larger clone differs by one base. The genes are TRBV5-1 and TRBJ1-6; D unresolved. Germline lookup yields CDR1 SGHRS and CDR2 YFSETQ. V was pared by 0 bases and J by 0 bases, with 4 bases between. The CDR3 has 15 amino acids. CDR3 loop: CASSLGSSYNSPLHF. CDR3 bases: TGCGCCAGCAGCTTGGGGAGCTCCTATAATTCACCCCTCCACTTT. The variable domain in full, completed from reference TRBV5-1 and TRBJ1-6, reads KAGVTQTPRYLIKTRGQQVTLSCSPISGHRSVSWYQQTPGQGLQFLFEYFSETQRNKGNFPGRFSGRQFSNSRSEMNVSTLELGDSALYLCASSLGSSYNSPLHFGNGTRLTVT.

The chain has TRBV27 and TRBJ1-1; TRBD1 matches at 7 bases. The CDR3 sequence is 12 residues long. V lost 5 bases and J lost 10; bases outside the gene matches: 7. Germline lookup yields CDR1 MNHEY and CDR2 SMNVEV (reference sequence). The CDR3 protein is CASSPGQSGAFF. CDR3 nucleotide sequence: TGTGCCAGCAGTCCGGGACAGTCGGGAGCTTTCTTT.

The chain has TRBV9 and TRBJ2-3, with 8 bases aligning to TRBD2. Per germline, CDR1 SGDLS and CDR2 YYNGEE. Losses at the gene ends were 0 bases for V and 3 bases for J; bases not matched to a gene: 3. The CDR3 extends over 15 amino acids. CDR3 sequence (DNA): TGTGCCAGCAGCGTAGTTGGCGGGGGGACAGATACGCAGTATTTT. It is translated as CASSVVGGGTDTQYF.

The V call is TRBV5-1, the J call TRBJ2-7; D is perhaps TRBD1 (5 bases). The CDR3 loop spans 14 amino acids. Germline CDR1 SGHRS, CDR2 YFSETQ. V lost 5 bases, J lost 0 bases, and 12 bases lay in between. The CDR3 sequence: CASSSYRGSYEQYF. CDR3 nucleotide sequence: TGCGCCAGCAGTTCCTATAGGGGCTCCTACGAGCAGTACTTC.

This rearrangement joins TRBV3-1 (or the pseudogene TRBV3-2) to TRBJ2-5; TRBD2 is a possible D gene (6 bases). The V gene's germline CDR1 is LGHDT and CDR2 YNNKEL (reference sequence). Deletions cut 0 bases from V and 5 bases from J, with 13 bases between. The CDR3 runs to 15 residues. As DNA, the CDR3 is TGTGCCAGCAGCCAAGATCGGGTTGGGGGGGAGACCCAGTACTTC. Translating it yields CASSQDRVGGETQYF.

The CDR3 protein is CASSTPTVAEETQYF. The CDR3 coding sequence is TGTGCCAGCAGTACCCCGACTGTGGCAGAAGAGACCCAGTACTTC. This chain uses TRBV28 with TRBJ2-5; D gene uncertain. Per the germline V gene, CDR1 is MDHEN and CDR2 is SYDVKM. CDR3 length: 15 amino acids. Trimming pared 5 bases from V and 3 bases from J, leaving 16 bases between.

Of note for this clone: A much larger clone differs by one base, so this may be a read error. The sample holds other DNA sequences that translate to the same CDR3. The chain recombines TRBV7-6 with TRBJ2-2; D is possibly TRBD2 (6 bases). The CDR3 sequence is 16 residues long. Per germline, CDR1 SGHVS and CDR2 FNYEAQ. CDR3 protein: CASSLERLENTGELFF. In nucleotides, the CDR3 is TGTGCCAGTAGCTTAGAGCGACTAGAGAACACCGGGGAGCTGTTTTTT.